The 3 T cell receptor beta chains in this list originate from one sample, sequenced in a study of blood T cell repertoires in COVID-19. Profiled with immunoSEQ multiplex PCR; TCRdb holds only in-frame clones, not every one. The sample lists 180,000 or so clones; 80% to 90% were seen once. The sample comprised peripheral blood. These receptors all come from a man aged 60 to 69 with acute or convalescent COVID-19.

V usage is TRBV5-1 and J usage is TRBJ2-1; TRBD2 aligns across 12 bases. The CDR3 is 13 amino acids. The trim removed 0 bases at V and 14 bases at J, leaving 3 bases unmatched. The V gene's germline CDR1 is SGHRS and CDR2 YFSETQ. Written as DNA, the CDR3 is TGCGCCAGCAGCTTGGGACTAGCGGGAGAAGAGTTCTTC. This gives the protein CASSLGLAGEEFF.

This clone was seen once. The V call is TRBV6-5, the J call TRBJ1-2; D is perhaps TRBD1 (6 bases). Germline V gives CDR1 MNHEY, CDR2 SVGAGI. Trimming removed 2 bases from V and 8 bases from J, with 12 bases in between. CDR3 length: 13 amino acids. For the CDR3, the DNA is TGTGCCAGCAGTTACGACAGGTCGGGAGGCTACACCTTC. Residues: CASSYDRSGGYTF.

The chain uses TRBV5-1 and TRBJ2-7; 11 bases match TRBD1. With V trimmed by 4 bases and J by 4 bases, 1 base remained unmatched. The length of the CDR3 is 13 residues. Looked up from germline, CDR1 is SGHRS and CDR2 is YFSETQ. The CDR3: CASSGDRGYEQYF. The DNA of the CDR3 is TGCGCCAGCAGCGGGGACAGGGGGTACGAGCAGTACTTC. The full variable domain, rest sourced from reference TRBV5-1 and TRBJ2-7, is KAGVTQTPRYLIKTRGQQVTLSCSPISGHRSVSWYQQTPGQGLQFLFEYFSETQRNKGNFPGRFSGRQFSNSRSEMNVSTLELGDSALYLCASSGDRGYEQYFGPGTRLTVT.